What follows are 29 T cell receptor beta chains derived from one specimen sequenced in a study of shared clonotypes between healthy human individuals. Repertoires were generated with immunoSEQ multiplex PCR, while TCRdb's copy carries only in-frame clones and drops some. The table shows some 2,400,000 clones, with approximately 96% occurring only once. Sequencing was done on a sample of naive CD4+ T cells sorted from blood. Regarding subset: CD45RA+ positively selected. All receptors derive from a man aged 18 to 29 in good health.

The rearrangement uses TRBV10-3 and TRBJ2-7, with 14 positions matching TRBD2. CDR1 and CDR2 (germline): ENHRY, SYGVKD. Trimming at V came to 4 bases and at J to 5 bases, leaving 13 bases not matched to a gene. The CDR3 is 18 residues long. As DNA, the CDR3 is TGTGCCATCAGTGGAGGGACTAGCGGGAGTTGGAAAAGGGACGAGCAGTACTTC. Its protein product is CAISGGTSGSWKRDEQYF.

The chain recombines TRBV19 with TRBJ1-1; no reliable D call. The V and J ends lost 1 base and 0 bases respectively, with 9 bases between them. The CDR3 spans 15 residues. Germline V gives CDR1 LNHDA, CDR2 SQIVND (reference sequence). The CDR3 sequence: CASSIAVFMNTEAFF. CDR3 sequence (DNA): TGTGCCAGTAGTATAGCAGTATTCATGAACACTGAAGCTTTCTTT.

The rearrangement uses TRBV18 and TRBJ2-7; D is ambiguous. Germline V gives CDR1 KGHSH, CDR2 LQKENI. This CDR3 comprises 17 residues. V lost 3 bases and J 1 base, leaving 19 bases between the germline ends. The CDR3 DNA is TGTGCCAGCTCACCGCGAAGGGCGAGCGTGGTGTCCTACGAGCAGTACTTC. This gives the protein CASSPRRASVVSYEQYF.

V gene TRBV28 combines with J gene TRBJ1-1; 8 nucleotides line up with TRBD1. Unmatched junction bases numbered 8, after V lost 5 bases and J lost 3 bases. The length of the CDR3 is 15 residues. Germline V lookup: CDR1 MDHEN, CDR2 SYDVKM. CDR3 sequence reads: CASSATGTGDTEAFF. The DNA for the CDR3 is TGTGCCAGCAGTGCCACCGGGACAGGAGACACTGAAGCTTTCTTT.

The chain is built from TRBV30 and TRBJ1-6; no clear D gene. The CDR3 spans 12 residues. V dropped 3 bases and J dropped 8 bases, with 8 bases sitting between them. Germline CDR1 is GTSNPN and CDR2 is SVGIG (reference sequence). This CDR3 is CAWRQRDSPLHF. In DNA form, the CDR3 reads TGTGCCTGGAGACAGCGGGATTCACCCCTCCACTTT.

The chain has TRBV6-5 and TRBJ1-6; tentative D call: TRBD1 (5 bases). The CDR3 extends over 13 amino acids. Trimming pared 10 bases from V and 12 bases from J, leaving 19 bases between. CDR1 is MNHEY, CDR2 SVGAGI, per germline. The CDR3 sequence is CATSVQGEIPLHF. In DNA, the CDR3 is TGTGCCACCTCGGTCCAGGGCGAAATACCCCTCCACTTT.

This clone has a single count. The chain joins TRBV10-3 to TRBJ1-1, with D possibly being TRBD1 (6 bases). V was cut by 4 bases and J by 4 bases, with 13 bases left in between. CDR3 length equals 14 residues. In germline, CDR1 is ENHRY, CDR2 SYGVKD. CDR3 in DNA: TGTGCCATCAGTGGGAGCGGGGGGCTCACTGAAGCTTTCTTT. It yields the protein CAISGSGGLTEAFF.

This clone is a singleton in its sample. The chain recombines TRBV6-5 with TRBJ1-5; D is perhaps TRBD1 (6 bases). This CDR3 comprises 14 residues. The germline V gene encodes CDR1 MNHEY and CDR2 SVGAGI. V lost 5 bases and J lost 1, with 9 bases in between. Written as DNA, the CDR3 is TGTGCCAGCAGTCAACAGGGAAGCAATCAGCCCCAGCATTTT. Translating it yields CASSQQGSNQPQHF.

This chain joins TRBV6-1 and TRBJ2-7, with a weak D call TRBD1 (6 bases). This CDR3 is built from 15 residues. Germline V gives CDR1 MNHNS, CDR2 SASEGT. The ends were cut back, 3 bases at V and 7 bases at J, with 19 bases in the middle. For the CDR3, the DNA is TGTGCCAGCAGTGAGGGGACACAACCCTGGAGGGAGCAGTACTTC. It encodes CASSEGTQPWREQYF.

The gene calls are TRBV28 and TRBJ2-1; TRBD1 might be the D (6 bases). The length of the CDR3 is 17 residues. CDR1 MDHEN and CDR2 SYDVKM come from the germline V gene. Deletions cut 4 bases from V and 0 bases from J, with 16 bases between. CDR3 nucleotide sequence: TGTGCCAGCAGTTCCGCCCTCAGGGGAAGCTCCTACAATGAGCAGTTCTTC. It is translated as CASSSALRGSSYNEQFF.

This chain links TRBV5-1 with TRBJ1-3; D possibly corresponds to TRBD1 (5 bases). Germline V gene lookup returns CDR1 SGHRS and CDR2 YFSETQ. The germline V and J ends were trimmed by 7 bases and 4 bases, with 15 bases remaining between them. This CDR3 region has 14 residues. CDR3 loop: CASAPQGTGNTIYF. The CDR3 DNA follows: TGCGCCAGCGCCCCCCAGGGAACGGGAAACACCATATATTTT.

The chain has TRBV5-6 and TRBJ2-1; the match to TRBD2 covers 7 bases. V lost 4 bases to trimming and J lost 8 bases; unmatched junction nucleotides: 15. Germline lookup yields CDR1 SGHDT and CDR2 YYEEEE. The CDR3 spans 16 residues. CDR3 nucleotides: TGTGCCAGCAGCACCCAACGGGGGGAGAGGGTCCATGAGCAGTTCTTC. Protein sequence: CASSTQRGERVHEQFF. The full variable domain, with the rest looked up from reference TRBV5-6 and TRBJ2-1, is DAGVTQSPTHLIKTRGQQVTLRCSPKSGHDTVSWYQQALGQGPQFIFQYYEEEERQRGNFPDRFSGHQFPNYSSELNVNALLLGDSALYLCASSTQRGERVHEQFFGPGTRLTVL.

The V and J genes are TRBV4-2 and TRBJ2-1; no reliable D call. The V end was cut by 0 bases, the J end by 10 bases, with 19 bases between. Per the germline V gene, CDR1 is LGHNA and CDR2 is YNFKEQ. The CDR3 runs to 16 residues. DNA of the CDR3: TGTGCCAGCAGCCAAGATGCCGAGCGCCGGTTGGGAGAGCAGTTCTTC. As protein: CASSQDAERRLGEQFF.

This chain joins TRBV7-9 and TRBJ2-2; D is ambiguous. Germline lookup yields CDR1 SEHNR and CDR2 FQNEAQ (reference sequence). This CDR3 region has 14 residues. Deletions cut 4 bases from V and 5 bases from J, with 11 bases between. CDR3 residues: CASSSSRGTGELFF. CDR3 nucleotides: TGTGCCAGCAGCTCCTCGCGCGGTACCGGGGAGCTGTTTTTT.

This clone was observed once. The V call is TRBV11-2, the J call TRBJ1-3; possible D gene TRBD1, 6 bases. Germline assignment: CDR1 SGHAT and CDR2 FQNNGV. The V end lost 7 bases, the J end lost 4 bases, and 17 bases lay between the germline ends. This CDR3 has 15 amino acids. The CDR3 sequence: CASNVQGLLGNTIYF. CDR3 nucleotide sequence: TGTGCCAGCAACGTACAGGGTCTATTGGGAAACACCATATATTTT.

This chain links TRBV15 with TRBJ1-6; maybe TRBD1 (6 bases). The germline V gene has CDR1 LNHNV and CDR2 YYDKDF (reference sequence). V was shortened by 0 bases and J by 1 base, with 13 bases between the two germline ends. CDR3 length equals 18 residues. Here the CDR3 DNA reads TGTGCCACCAGCAGAGAGGGAGGGGGGGCTTCCTATAATTCACCCCTCCACTTT. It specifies CATSREGGGASYNSPLHF.

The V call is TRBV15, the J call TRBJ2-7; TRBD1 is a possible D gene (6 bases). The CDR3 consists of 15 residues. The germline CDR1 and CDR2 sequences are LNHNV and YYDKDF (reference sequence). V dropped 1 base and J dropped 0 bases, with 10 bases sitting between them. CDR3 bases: TGTGCCACCAGCAGAGTTACAGGGAGCTCCTACGAGCAGTACTTC. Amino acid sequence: CATSRVTGSSYEQYF.

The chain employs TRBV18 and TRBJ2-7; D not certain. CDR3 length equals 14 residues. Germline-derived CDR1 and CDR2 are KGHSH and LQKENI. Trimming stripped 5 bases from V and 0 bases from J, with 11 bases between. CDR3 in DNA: TGTGCCAGCTCATGGACGGTTAGCTCCTACGAGCAGTACTTC. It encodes CASSWTVSSYEQYF. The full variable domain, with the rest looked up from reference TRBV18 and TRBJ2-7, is NAGVMQNPRHLVRRRGQEARLRCSPMKGHSHVYWYRQLPEEGLKFMVYLQKENIIDESGMPKERFSAEFPKEGPSILRIQQVVRGDSAAYFCASSWTVSSYEQYFGPGTRLTVT.

CDR3 sequence (DNA): TGTGCCTGGATCCCCGGGACAGGGATCTCCTACGAGCAGTACTTC. Translated, it gives CAWIPGTGISYEQYF. V and J are TRBV30 and TRBJ2-7; 9 nucleotides line up with TRBD1. V lost 4 bases and J lost 0; bases outside the gene matches: 7. Looked up from germline, CDR1 is GTSNPN and CDR2 is SVGIG (reference sequence). The CDR3 runs to 15 residues.

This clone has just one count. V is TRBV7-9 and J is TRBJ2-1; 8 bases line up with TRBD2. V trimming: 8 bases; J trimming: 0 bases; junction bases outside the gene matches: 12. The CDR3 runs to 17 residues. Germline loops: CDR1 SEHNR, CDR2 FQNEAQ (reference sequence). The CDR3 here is CASLREGLISSYNEQFF. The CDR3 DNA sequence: TGTGCCAGCTTACGGGAGGGCCTCATAAGCTCCTACAATGAGCAGTTCTTC. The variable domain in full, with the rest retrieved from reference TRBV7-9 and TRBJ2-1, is DTGVSQNPRHKITKRGQNVTFRCDPISEHNRLYWYRQTLGQGPEFLTYFQNEAQLEKSRLLSDRFSAERPKGSFSTLEIQRTEQGDSAMYLCASLREGLISSYNEQFFGPGTRLTVL.

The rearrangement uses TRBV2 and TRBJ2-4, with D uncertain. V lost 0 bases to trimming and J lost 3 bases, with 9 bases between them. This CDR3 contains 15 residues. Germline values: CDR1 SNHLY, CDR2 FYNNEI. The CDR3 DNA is TGTGCCAGCAGTGAAGCGCTCCTTGGCAAAAACATTCAGTACTTC. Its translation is CASSEALLGKNIQYF.

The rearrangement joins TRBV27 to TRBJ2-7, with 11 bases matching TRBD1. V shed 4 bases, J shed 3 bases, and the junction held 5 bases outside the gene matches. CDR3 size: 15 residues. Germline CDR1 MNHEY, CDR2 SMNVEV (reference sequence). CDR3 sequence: CASSSAGTGGYEQYF. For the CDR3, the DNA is TGTGCCAGCAGTTCGGCCGGGACAGGGGGCTACGAGCAGTACTTC.

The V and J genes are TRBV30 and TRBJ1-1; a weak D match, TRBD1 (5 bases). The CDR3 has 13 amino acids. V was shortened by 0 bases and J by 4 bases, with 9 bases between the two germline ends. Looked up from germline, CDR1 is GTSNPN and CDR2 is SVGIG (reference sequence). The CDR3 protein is CAWSVGDGTEAFF. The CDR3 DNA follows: TGTGCCTGGAGTGTAGGGGATGGCACTGAAGCTTTCTTT. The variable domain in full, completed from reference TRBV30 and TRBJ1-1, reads SQTIHQWPATLVQPVGSPLSLECTVEGTSNPNLYWYRQAAGRGLQLLFYSVGIGQISSEVPQNLSASRPQDRQFILSSKKLLLSDSGFYLCAWSVGDGTEAFFGQGTRLTVV.

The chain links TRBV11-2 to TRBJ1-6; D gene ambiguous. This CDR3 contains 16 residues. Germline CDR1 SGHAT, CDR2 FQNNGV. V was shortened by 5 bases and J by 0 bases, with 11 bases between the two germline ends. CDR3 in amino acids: CASSDVGGSYNSPLHF. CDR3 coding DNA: TGTGCCAGCAGCGATGTCGGCGGCTCCTATAATTCACCCCTCCACTTT.

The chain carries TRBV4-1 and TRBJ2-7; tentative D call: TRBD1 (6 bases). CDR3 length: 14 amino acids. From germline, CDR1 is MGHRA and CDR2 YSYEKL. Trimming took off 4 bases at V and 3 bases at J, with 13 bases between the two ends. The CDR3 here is CASSLPDRDYEQYF. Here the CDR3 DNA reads TGCGCCAGCAGCCTACCGGACAGAGACTACGAGCAGTACTTC.

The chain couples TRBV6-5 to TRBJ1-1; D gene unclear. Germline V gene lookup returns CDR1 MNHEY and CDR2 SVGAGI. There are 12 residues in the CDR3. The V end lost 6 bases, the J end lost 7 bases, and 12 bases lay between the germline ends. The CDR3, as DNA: TGTGCCAGCAGATCGCGGGTCTTTGAAGCTTTCTTT. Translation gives CASRSRVFEAFF.

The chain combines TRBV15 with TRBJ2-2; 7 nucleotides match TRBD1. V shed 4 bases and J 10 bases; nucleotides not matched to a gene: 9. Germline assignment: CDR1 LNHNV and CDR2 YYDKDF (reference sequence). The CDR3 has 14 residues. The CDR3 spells CATSKTTGQVELFF. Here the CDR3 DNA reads TGTGCCACCAGCAAAACGACAGGGCAGGTGGAGCTGTTTTTT.

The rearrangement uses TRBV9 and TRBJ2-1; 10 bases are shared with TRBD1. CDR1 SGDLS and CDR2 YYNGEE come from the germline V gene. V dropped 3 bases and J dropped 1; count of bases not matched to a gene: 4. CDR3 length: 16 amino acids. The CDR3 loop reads CASSATGGRSYNEQFF. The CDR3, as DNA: TGTGCCAGCAGCGCGACAGGGGGCCGATCCTACAATGAGCAGTTCTTC.

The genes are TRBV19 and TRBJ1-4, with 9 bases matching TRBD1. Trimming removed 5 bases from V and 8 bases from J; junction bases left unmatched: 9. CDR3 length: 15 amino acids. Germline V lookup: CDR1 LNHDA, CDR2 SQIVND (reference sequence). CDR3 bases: TGTGCCAGTAGTCCCCGGGACAGGGAACGAGAAAAACTGTTTTTT. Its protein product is CASSPRDREREKLFF.